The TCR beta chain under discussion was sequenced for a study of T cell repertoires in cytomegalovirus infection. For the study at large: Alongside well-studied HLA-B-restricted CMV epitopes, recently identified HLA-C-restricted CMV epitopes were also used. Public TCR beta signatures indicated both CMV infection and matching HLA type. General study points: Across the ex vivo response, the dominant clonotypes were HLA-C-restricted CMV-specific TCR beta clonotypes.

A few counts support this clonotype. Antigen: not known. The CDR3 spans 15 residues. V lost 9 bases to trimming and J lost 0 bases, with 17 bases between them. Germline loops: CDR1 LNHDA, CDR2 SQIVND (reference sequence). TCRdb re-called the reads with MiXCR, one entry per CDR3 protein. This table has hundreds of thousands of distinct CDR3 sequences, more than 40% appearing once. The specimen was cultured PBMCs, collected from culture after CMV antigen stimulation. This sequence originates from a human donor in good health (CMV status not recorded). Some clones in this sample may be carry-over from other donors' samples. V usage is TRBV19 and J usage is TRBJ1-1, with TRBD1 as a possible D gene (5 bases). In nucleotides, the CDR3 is TGTGCCAGCCTCGGGGGGTTCGCATTGAACACTGAAGCTTTCTTT. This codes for CASLGGFALNTEAFF.